These 11 T cell receptor beta chains were sequenced from one sample in a study of blood T cell repertoires in COVID-19. Profiling relied on immunoSEQ multiplex PCR, and the TCRdb table lists in-frame clones only, not all of them. The sample has about 50,000 clones, less than 90% seen once; the top ten hold roughly an eighth. Sequenced material: peripheral blood. Receptors originate from a human donor in a cohort sampled during active COVID-19.

The rearrangement uses TRBV5-5 and TRBJ2-3; 7 nucleotides match TRBD1. The V gene end was trimmed by 0 bases and the J gene end by 0 bases; junction bases not matched to a gene: 16. Germline CDR1 and CDR2: SGHKS and YYEKEE (reference sequence). The CDR3 runs to 20 residues. The CDR3: CASSLGPDRRNTYSTDTQYF. The CDR3 region has the DNA TGTGCCAGCAGCTTGGGACCGGACAGGAGAAATACTTATAGCACAGATACGCAGTATTTT.

The chain employs TRBV10-3 and TRBJ1-3; D may be TRBD1 (6 bases). V was clipped by 0 bases and J by 0 bases, with 9 bases between them. Germline CDR1 is ENHRY and CDR2 is SYGVKD. The CDR3 covers 16 residues. CDR3 sequence (DNA): TGTGCCATCAGTGAGTCCACAGGGAGCTCTGGAAACACCATATATTTT. Translated: CAISESTGSSGNTIYF.

A single count supports this clone. CDR3 in amino acids: CASSLQGANYGYTF. CDR3 in DNA: TGTGCCAGCAGCTTGCAGGGGGCGAACTATGGCTACACCTTC. The V call is TRBV5-4, the J call TRBJ1-2; TRBD1 agrees at 8 bases. This CDR3 comprises 14 residues. The germline V gene has CDR1 SGHNT and CDR2 YYREEE (reference sequence). The junction had 1 base not matched to a gene; V was cut back by 1 base and J by 2 bases.

The chain combines TRBV18 with TRBJ2-7; D uncertain. The CDR3 has 12 residues. V was trimmed by 6 bases and J by 6 bases, leaving 12 bases between them. Germline CDR1 reads KGHSH; CDR2 reads LQKENI. The CDR3 region has the DNA TGTGCCAGCTCCCTCCGCGGAACCGAGCAGTACTTC. Residues: CASSLRGTEQYF.

This chain links TRBV6-5 with TRBJ2-6; D unclear. Trimming left V 2 bases short and J 0 bases short, with 8 bases between. The CDR3 is 16 amino acids. CDR1 and CDR2 (germline): MNHEY, SVGAGI. CDR3 loop: CASSYNSLSGANVLTF. The CDR3 region has the DNA TGTGCCAGCAGTTACAACAGCCTCTCTGGGGCCAACGTCCTGACTTTC.

In regard to this clone: The junction and the germline gene differ at one end; a read error may be behind it. The genes are TRBV2 and TRBJ2-7; 9 bases are shared with TRBD1. The CDR3 extends over 12 amino acids. The germline V gene has CDR1 SNHLY and CDR2 FYNNEI. CDR3 residues: CASSIVLYRGRF. DNA of the CDR3: TGTGCCAGCAGTATAGTCCTCTACAGGGGGCGCTTC.

The J gene is TRBJ1-3, the V gene TRBV28, with D perhaps matching TRBD1 (5 bases). Germline V lookup: CDR1 MDHEN, CDR2 SYDVKM. Trimming took off 8 bases at V and 2 bases at J, with 16 bases between the two ends. The CDR3 loop spans 15 amino acids. The CDR3 DNA follows: TGTGCCAGCCGCGGGGGGAAGAGGGCTGGAAACACCATATATTTT. As protein: CASRGGKRAGNTIYF.

CDR3 sequence (DNA): TGTGCCAGCAGCTTAGAATGGGGGGCCTACGAGCAGTACTTC. This gives the protein CASSLEWGAYEQYF. V usage is TRBV11-2 and J usage is TRBJ2-7, with D maybe TRBD2 (6 bases). The V and J ends lost 0 bases and 2 bases respectively, with 8 bases between them. CDR1 and CDR2 from the germline V gene are SGHAT and FQNNGV. The CDR3 has 14 residues.

This sequence joins TRBV30 and TRBJ1-1, with no clear D. Looked up from germline, CDR1 is GTSNPN and CDR2 is SVGIG (reference sequence). The V gene lost 0 bases and the J gene lost 5 bases, with 10 bases spanning the gap. This CDR3 is 13 amino acids long. The CDR3 loop reads CAWSVQEYTEAFF. Here the CDR3 DNA reads TGTGCCTGGAGTGTTCAGGAATATACTGAAGCTTTCTTT.

The V call is TRBV5-1, the J call TRBJ1-4; 7 bases are shared with TRBD1. In germline, CDR1 is SGHRS, CDR2 YFSETQ. V lost 4 bases, J lost 7 bases, and 10 bases stayed unmatched. The CDR3 totals 15 residues. The CDR3, as DNA: TGCGCCAGCAGCGGACGGACAGGACGTGCTGAAAAACTGTTTTTT. This codes for CASSGRTGRAEKLFF. Together with reference TRBV5-1 and TRBJ1-4, the CDR3 gives the full variable domain: KAGVTQTPRYLIKTRGQQVTLSCSPISGHRSVSWYQQTPGQGLQFLFEYFSETQRNKGNFPGRFSGRQFSNSRSEMNVSTLELGDSALYLCASSGRTGRAEKLFFGSGTQLSVL.

The gene calls are TRBV18 and TRBJ1-1; D unclear. Deletions cut 2 bases from V and 0 bases from J, with 13 bases between. The CDR3 sequence is 16 residues long. Germline-derived CDR1 and CDR2 are KGHSH and LQKENI. CDR3 nucleotide sequence: TGTGCCAGCTCACCAACACAAGGTGGAGTGAACACTGAAGCTTTCTTT. Protein sequence: CASSPTQGGVNTEAFF. The full variable domain, completed using reference TRBV18 and TRBJ1-1, is NAGVMQNPRHLVRRRGQEARLRCSPMKGHSHVYWYRQLPEEGLKFMVYLQKENIIDESGMPKERFSAEFPKEGPSILRIQQVVRGDSAAYFCASSPTQGGVNTEAFFGQGTRLTVV.